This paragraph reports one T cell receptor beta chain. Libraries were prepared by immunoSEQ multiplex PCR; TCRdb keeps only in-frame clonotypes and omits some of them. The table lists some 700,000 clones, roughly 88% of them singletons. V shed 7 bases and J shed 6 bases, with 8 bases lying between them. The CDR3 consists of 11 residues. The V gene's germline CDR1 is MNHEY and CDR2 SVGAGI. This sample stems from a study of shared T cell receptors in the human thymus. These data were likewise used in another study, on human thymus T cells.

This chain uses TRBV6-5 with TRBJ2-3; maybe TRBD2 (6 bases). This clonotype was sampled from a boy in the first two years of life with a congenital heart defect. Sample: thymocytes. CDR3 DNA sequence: TGTGCCAGCAAGGAGGGGGATACGCAGTATTTT. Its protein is CASKEGDTQYF.